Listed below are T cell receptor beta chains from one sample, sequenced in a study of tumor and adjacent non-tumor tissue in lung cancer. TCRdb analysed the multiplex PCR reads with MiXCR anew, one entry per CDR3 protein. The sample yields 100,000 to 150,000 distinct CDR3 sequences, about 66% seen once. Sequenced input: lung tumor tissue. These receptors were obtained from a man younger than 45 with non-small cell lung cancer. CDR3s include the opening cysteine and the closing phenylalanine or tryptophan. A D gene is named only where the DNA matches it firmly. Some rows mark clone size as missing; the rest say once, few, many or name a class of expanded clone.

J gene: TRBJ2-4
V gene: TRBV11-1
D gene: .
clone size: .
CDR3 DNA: TGTGTCAGCACCCACTCGGGAAGGGCGACCAAAAACATTCAGTACTTC
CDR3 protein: CVSTHSGRATKNIQYF

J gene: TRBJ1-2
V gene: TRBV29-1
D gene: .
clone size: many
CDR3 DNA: TGCAGCGTTGACAGGAACTATGGCTACACCTTC
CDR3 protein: CSVDRNYGYTF

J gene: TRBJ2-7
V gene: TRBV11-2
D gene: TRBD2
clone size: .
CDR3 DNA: TGCGCCAGCGGCTTCCTAGCGGGAGCATACGAGCAGTACTTC
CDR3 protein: CASGFLAGAYEQYF

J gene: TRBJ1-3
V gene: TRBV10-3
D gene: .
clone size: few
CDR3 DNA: TGTGCCATCAGTGCTGGCGTGACAGGAGGTGGAAACACCATATATTTT
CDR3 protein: CAISAGVTGGGNTIYF

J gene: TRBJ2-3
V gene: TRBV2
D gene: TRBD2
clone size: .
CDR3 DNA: TGTGCCAACGGTGTGACTAGCGCGGATACGCAGTATTTT
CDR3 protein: CANGVTSADTQYF

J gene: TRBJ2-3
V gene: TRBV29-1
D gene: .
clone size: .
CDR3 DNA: TGCAGCGTTTATGGGGGGATCACAAATACGCAGTATTTT
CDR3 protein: CSVYGGITNTQYF

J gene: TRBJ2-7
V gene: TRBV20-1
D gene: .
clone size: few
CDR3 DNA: TGCAGTGCGCCGGACGCCTCAAATGGCGACGAGCAGTACTTC
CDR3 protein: CSAPDASNGDEQYF

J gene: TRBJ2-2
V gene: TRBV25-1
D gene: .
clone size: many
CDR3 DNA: TGTGCCAGCAGTGAACACAATAGAAACACCGGGGAGCTGTTTTTT
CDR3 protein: CASSEHNRNTGELFF

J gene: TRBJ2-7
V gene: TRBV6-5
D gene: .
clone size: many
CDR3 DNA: TGTGCCAGCAGTTACTCCCAGGTCGGCACCTACGAGCAGTACTTC
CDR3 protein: CASSYSQVGTYEQYF

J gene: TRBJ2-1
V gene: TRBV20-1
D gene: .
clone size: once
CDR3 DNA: TGCAATGCTAGTGACCCTGGGGGTTACAATGAGCAGTTATTC
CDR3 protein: CNASDPGGYNEQLF

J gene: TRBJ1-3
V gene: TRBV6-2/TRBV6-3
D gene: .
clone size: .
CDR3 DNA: TGTGCCAGCAGTTGGGACATCCGAGGCTACTCTGGAAACACTATATATTTT
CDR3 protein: CASSWDIRGYSGNTIYF

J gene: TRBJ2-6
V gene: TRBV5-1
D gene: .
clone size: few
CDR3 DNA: TGCGCCAGCACGCCTCAGGGGGGGGCTGGGGCCAACGTCCTGACTTTC
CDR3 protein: CASTPQGGAGANVLTF

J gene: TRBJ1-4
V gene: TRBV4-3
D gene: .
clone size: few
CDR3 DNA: TGCGCCAGCAGCCAAGGGGGGCAGTTAGAGAATTTTAATGAAAAACTGTTTTTT
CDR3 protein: CASSQGGQLENFNEKLFF

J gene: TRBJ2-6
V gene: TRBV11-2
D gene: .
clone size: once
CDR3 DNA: TGTGCCAGCAACTTGGTCGCCCAGCGATCTGGGGCCGACGTCCTGACTTTC
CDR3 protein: CASNLVAQRSGADVLTF

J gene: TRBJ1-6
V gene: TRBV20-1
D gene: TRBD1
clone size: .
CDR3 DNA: TGCAGTGCTAGAGGGGAGGACAGGAGCTCCTATAATTCACTCTTCCACTTT
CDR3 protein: CSARGEDRSSYNSLFHF

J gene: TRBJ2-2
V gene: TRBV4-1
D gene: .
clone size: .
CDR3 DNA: TGCGCCAGCAGCCAGAAAACAACAGGGCTCACCGGGGAGCTGTTTTTT
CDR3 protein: CASSQKTTGLTGELFF

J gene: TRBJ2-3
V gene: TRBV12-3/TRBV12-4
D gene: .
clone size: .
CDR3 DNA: TGTACCAGTAGTTTACCGGTTCCGACTACGCAGTATTTT
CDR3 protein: CTSSLPVPTTQYF

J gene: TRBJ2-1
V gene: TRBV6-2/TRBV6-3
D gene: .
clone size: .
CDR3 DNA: TGTGCCAACACGGCGGCCCCCTACAATGAGCAGCTCTTC
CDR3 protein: CANTAAPYNEQLF

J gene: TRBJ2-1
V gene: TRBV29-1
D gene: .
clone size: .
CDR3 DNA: TGCAGCGTCTACTGGACCAGCGGGGAGCAGTTCTTC
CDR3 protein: CSVYWTSGEQFF

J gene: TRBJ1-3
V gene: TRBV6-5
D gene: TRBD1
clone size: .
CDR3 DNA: TGTGTCAACAGCCCCGGACAGGGGGGATCTGGAAACACCATATATTTT
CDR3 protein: CVNSPGQGGSGNTIYF

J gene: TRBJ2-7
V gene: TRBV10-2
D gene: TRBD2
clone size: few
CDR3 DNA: TGCGCCAACAGTGAGGTGGGACTAGCGGGTTTCTACGAGCAGTACTTC
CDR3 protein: CANSEVGLAGFYEQYF

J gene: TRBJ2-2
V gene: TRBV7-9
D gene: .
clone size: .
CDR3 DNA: TGTGCAAGCAGCTTACCGGGGACCGGGGAGCTGTTGTTT
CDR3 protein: CASSLPGTGELLF

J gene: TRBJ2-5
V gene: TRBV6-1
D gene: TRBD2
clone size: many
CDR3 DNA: TGTGCCAGCAGAGACCTCATGGGGGGAGGGACGGAGACCCAGTACTTC
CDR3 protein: CASRDLMGGGTETQYF

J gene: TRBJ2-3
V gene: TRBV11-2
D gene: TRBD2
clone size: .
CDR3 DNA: TGTGTCAGCATGGGGACTAGCGACACAGATATGCAGTATTTT
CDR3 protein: CVSMGTSDTDMQYF

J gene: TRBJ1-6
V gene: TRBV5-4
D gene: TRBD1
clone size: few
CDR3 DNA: TGTGCCAGCAGTCGGGACAGACCACCCCTCCACTTT
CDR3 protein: CASSRDRPPLHF

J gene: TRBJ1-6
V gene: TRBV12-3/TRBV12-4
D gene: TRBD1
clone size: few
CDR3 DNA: TGTGCCAGCAGTTTGCAACAGGGGGCCTCACCCCTCCACTTT
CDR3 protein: CASSLQQGASPLHF

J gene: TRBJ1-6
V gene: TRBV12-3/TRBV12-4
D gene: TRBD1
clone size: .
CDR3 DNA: TGTGCCAGCAATCCGGGGGCGGCAGGGGGCCTGAATTCACCCCTTCACTTT
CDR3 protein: CASNPGAAGGLNSPLHF

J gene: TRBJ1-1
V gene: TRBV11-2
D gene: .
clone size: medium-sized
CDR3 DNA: TGTGCCAGCAGCTTAGAAGGAAGGGGGGGGAACACTGAAGCTTTCTTT
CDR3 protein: CASSLEGRGGNTEAFF

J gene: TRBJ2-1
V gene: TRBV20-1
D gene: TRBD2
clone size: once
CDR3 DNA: TGCAATGCTACCGGGACTAGCGGGATCAGCACCTACAATGAGCAGTTCTTC
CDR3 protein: CNATGTSGISTYNEQFF

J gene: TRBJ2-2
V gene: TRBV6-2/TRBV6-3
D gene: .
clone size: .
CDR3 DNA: TGTGCCAACAGTAAGGACCAAGGGGAGCTGTTTTTT
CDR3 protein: CANSKDQGELFF

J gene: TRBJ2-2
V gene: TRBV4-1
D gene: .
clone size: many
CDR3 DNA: TGCGCCAGCAGCCAAGATTGGCTGAACACCGGGGAGCTGTTTTTT
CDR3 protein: CASSQDWLNTGELFF

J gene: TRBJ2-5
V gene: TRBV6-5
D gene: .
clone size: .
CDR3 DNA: TGTGCCAGCAGTTACTCCTCACCCCCCTCAGGGGTCAGGGGGACCCAGTACTTC
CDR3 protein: CASSYSSPPSGVRGTQYF

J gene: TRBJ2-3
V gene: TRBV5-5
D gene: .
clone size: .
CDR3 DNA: TGTGCCAGCAGCCCCTGGAGCAATGAGCCCCAGTATTTT
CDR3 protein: CASSPWSNEPQYF

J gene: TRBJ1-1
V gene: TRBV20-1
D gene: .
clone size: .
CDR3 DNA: TGCAGTGCATCCCTGAGGGGACTGAACACTGAAGTTTCCTTT
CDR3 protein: CSASLRGLNTEVSF

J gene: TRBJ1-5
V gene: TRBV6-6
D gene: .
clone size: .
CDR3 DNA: TGTGCCAGCAACCTCTCAGGGAGTAGCAATCAGCCCCAACATTTT
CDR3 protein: CASNLSGSSNQPQHF

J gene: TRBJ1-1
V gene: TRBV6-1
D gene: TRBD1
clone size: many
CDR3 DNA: TGTGCCAGCAGAACGACAGGGTGGGACACTGAAGCTTTCTTT
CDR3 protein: CASRTTGWDTEAFF

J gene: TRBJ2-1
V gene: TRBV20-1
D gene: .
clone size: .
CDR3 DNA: TGCAGTGCTAGAGAAAGCGGGTACAATGAGGAGTTCTTC
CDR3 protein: CSARESGYNEEFF

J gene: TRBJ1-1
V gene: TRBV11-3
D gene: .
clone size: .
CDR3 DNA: TGTGCCAGTAGCTTAGACGGAGACGGTGAAGGTTTCTTT
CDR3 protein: CASSLDGDGEGFF

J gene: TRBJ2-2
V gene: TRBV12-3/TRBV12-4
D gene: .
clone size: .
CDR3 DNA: TGTGCCAGCTCCCCGGGCATCGGGGAGCTGTTTTTT
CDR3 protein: CASSPGIGELFF

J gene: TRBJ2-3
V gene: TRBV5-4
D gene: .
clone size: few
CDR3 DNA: TGTGCCAGCAGCTTAGGTGTCCTTCGTGACACTAGCACAGATACGCAGTATTTT
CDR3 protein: CASSLGVLRDTSTDTQYF

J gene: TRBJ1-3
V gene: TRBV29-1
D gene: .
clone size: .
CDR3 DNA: TGCAGCGTTGTGGGCCGAATCGGGAACACCATATATTTT
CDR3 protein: CSVVGRIGNTIYF

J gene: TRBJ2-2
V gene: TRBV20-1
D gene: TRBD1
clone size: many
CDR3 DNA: TGCAGTGCTAGCCGACAGGGGGCGGACACCGGGGAGCTGTTTTTT
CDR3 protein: CSASRQGADTGELFF

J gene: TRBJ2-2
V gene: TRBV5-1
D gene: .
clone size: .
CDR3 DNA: TGCGCCAGCAGCTTGGCCGGCGGGGCTGGCGCGGTGGAGCTGTTTTTT
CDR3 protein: CASSLAGGAGAVELFF

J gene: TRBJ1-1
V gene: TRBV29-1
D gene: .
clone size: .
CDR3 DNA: TGCAGCGTTAAGTTACAGGGGAACACTGAAGCTTTCTTT
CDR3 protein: CSVKLQGNTEAFF

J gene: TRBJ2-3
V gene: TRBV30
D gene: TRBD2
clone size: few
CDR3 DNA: TGTGCCTGGAGTGGGGGACTAGCGGGTTGGGATACGCAGTATTTT
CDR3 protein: CAWSGGLAGWDTQYF

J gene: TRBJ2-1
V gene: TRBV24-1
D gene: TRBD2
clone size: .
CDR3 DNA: TGTGTCACCAGTGATCCCGTAGCGGGAGCCTCCTACAATGAGCAGTTCTTC
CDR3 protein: CVTSDPVAGASYNEQFF

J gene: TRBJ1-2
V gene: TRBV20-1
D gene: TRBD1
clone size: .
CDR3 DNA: TGCAGTGCTAGAGTCCGCGACAGGGGTGGTGGCTATACCTTC
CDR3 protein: CSARVRDRGGGYTF

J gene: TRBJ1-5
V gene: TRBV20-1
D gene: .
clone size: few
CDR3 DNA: TGCAGTGCTATGAACAGTCACAATCAGCCCCAGCATTTT
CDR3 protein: CSAMNSHNQPQHF

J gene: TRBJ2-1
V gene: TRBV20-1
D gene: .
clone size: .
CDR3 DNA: TGCAGTACTGGGCCTCAAGGGGCCCTGTCCTACAATGAGCAGTTCTTC
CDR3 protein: CSTGPQGALSYNEQFF

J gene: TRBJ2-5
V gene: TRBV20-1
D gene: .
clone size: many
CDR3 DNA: TGCAGTGCTAGGGGGATCCAAGAGACCCAGTACTTC
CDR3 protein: CSARGIQETQYF

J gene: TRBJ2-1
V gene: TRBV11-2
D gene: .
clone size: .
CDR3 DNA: TGTGCCAGCAGCTTAGGGCAGACAACTGGGGTCAATGGGCAGTTCTTC
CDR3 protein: CASSLGQTTGVNGQFF

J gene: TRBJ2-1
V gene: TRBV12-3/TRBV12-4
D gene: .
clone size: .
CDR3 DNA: TGTGCCAGCAGTAGATTAGTGGGGGCCGGCGATGAGCAGTTCTTC
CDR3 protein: CASSRLVGAGDEQFF